This T cell receptor beta chain was documented in a study of OX40 agonist ivuxolimab in advanced cancers. As for the study in general: Cohort: around 86% men, mean age 60, aged about 20 to 90.

The table came from immunoSEQ multiplex PCR; TCRdb's copy has only in-frame clones and leaves some out. Of tens of thousands of clones in the sample, roughly four fifths are singletons; the top ten hold roughly 0.69%. The length of the CDR3 is 13 residues. Germline loops: CDR1 SNHLY, CDR2 FYNNEI. V lost 2 bases to trimming and J lost 15 bases, with 17 bases between them. The origin of this receptor is an adult with an advanced solid tumor such as melanoma, head and neck, liver or kidney cancer. The chain uses TRBV2 and TRBJ2-1; no clear D gene. The material was CD4+ or CD8+ T cells sorted from blood, obtained in a trial of the OX40 agonist ivuxolimab. This CDR3 reads CASSEWGDAVRFF. DNA of the CDR3: TGTGCCAGCAGTGAATGGGGTGACGCCGTCCGGTTCTTC.